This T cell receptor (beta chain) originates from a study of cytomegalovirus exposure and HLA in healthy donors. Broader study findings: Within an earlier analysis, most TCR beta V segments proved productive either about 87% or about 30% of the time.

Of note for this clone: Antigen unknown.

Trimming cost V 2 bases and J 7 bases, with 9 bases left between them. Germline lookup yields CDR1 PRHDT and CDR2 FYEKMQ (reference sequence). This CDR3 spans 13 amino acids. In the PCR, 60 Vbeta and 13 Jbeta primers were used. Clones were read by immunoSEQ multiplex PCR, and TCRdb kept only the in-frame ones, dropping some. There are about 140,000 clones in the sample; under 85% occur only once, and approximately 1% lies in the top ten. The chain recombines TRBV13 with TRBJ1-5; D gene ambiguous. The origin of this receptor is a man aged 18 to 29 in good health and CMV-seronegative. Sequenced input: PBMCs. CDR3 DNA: TGTGCCAGCAGCTTACAATATGAGCAGCCCCAGCATTTT. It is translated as CASSLQYEQPQHF.